This T cell receptor (beta chain) came from a study of beta chain features in type 1 diabetes. The study's findings and limits: In all four CD4+ subsets, TCRB CDR3 length was significantly, moderately reduced in type 1 diabetes.

Per germline, CDR1 SGHDT and CDR2 YYEEEE. The V segment lost 0 bases and the J segment 8 bases; nucleotides outside the gene matches: 4. The CDR3 has 15 amino acids. Sequenced material consisted of expressed TCRB transcripts (all of the isolated RNA was reverse transcribed). Method: immunoSEQ multiplex PCR; TCRdb's copy keeps in-frame clones and lacks some. The repertoire includes about 23,000 clones, less than 75% of them detected once, and roughly 0.37% sits in the top ten. There are a few counts of this clone. Its antigen is not known. Specimen: stem cell memory CD4+ T cells from blood. The source of this sequence is a young man with type 1 diabetes. The chain joins TRBV5-6 to TRBJ1-4; 10 nucleotides agree with TRBD1. The CDR3 region is CASSLAGTGEEKLFF. The DNA of the CDR3 is TGTGCCAGCAGCTTGGCCGGGACAGGGGAGGAAAAACTGTTTTTT. Looking up the rest from reference TRBV5-6 and TRBJ1-4 gives the full variable domain: DAGVTQSPTHLIKTRGQQVTLRCSPKSGHDTVSWYQQALGQGPQFIFQYYEEEERQRGNFPDRFSGHQFPNYSSELNVNALLLGDSALYLCASSLAGTGEEKLFFGSGTQLSVL.